The 11 T cell receptor beta chains listed next were all sequenced from one sample in a study of T cells expressing NK-cell markers. TCRdb reprocessed the 5' RACE reads and keeps a single row for each CDR3 protein, giving no DNA. The sample features approximately 380,000 distinct CDR3 sequences, with under 6.5% in its top ten. Sequencing used blood T cells: a sorted CD56 or NKG2C T cell subset, CD4+ or CD8+ T cells, or bulk PBMC T cells (not recorded which). The source is a man aged 18-70 years in good health.

The V and J genes are TRBV20-1 and TRBJ1-1; TCRdb proposes TRBD1, but this gene call is untestable without DNA. Per the germline V gene, CDR1 is DFQATT and CDR2 is SNEGSKA (reference sequence). CDR3 size: 13 residues. CDR3 residues: CSARVRRGSEAFF.

The genes are TRBV20-1 and TRBJ1-5; TCRdb indicates TRBD1, and absent DNA this call remains unverified. From germline, CDR1 is DFQATT and CDR2 SNEGSKA (reference sequence). CDR3 length: 15 amino acids. CDR3 amino acids: CSAYRTGPNNQPQHF.

V and J are TRBV18 and TRBJ2-1. The germline CDR1 and CDR2 sequences are KGHSH and LQKENI. CDR3 length: 12 residues. The CDR3 reads CASSPADNEQFF.

V gene TRBV9 combines with J gene TRBJ2-3; the TRBD2 assignment by TCRdb is unverifiable without DNA. The CDR3 has 16 residues. Germline V gives CDR1 SGDLS, CDR2 YYNGEE. CDR3 amino acids: CASSVGDFFRTDTQYF.

The chain recombines TRBV7-3 with TRBJ1-6. CDR3 length: 17 amino acids. CDR1 is SGHTA and CDR2 is FQGTGA in the germline V gene. CDR3 loop: CASSFGSRGSYNSPLHF.

The chain combines TRBV6-1 with TRBJ2-2; TCRdb picks TRBD1, but there is no DNA to check that call. Germline V gives CDR1 MNHNS, CDR2 SASEGT. This CDR3 comprises 15 residues. This CDR3 is CASSRPPRVAGELFF.

The gene calls are TRBV7-2 and TRBJ2-7. The V gene's germline CDR1 is SGHTA and CDR2 FQGNSA. The CDR3 loop spans 17 amino acids. The CDR3 sequence is CASSLSGVAGSSYEQYF.

The chain uses TRBV24-1 and TRBJ1-4. CDR1 is KGHDR and CDR2 is SFDVKD in the germline V gene. The CDR3 runs 20 residues. CDR3 protein: CATSDPRIRDPSRRNEKLFF.

The chain uses TRBV6-5 and TRBJ1-5. The V gene's germline CDR1 is MNHEY and CDR2 SVGAGI. This CDR3 region has 12 residues. This CDR3 reads CASTTPPKAQHF.

This sequence joins TRBV29-1 and TRBJ1-2; TCRdb designates TRBD1, a call that cannot be tested without DNA. This CDR3 has 14 residues. Per germline, CDR1 SQVTM and CDR2 ANQGSEA. The CDR3 region is CSVAGTGSVYGYTF.

The V call is TRBV20-1, the J call TRBJ2-5; checking the TCRdb D call of TRBD1 is not possible without DNA. The V gene's germline CDR1 is DFQATT and CDR2 SNEGSKA (reference sequence). The CDR3 covers 12 residues. CDR3 residues: CSAGQGRETQYF.